This is a list of T cell receptor beta chains from one sample in a study of blood T cell repertoires in COVID-19. Here immunoSEQ multiplex PCR was the method, and the copy in TCRdb shows in-frame clones only, minus some. This table holds some 200,000 clones, 80% found once. What was sequenced was peripheral blood. These receptors originate from a human donor in a cohort sampled during active COVID-19. Each CDR3 is given with its conserved first and last residue. D genes are given only for firm matches. Size is stated for part of the rows, as once, few or many counts, or as a class when the clone is expanded.

j_call: TRBJ1-6
clone_size: few
d_call: NA
v_call: TRBV30
cdr3_nt: TGTGCCCGCTCCCTAAGGGGTTCACCCCTCCACTTT
cdr3_aa: CARSLRGSPLHF

j_call: TRBJ1-5
clone_size: NA
d_call: NA
v_call: TRBV6-1
cdr3_nt: TGTGCCAGCAGTGAACTAAGTCAGCCCCAGCATTTT
cdr3_aa: CASSELSQPQHF

j_call: TRBJ1-2
clone_size: NA
d_call: TRBD1
v_call: TRBV19
cdr3_nt: TGTGCCAGTACCTCCCGGACAGGCTATGGCTACACCTTC
cdr3_aa: CASTSRTGYGYTF

j_call: TRBJ1-1
clone_size: NA
d_call: TRBD1
v_call: TRBV5-1
cdr3_nt: TGCGCCAGCAGCTTGGGACAAACAGGGGGCACTGAAGCTTTCTTT
cdr3_aa: CASSLGQTGGTEAFF

j_call: TRBJ2-7
clone_size: NA
d_call: NA
v_call: TRBV18
cdr3_nt: TGTGCCAGCTCACCACGGTCCGGCGAGCAGTACTTC
cdr3_aa: CASSPRSGEQYF

j_call: TRBJ2-3
clone_size: NA
d_call: NA
v_call: TRBV9
cdr3_nt: TGTGCCAGCAGCCGCCAACCACGGGGCACAGATACGCAGTATTTT
cdr3_aa: CASSRQPRGTDTQYF

j_call: TRBJ1-1
clone_size: NA
d_call: NA
v_call: TRBV25-1
cdr3_nt: TGTGCCAGCAGTGAGCAGGGAAGGGGCACTGAAGCTTTCTTT
cdr3_aa: CASSEQGRGTEAFF

j_call: TRBJ1-5
clone_size: NA
d_call: NA
v_call: TRBV2
cdr3_nt: TGTGCCAGCAGTGGACAGGAGGTGCAGCCCCAGCATTTT
cdr3_aa: CASSGQEVQPQHF

j_call: TRBJ1-1
clone_size: few
d_call: TRBD1
v_call: TRBV6-2/TRBV6-3
cdr3_nt: TGTGCCAGCAGTTACACAAGGACAGGGGGCACTGAAGCTTTCTTT
cdr3_aa: CASSYTRTGGTEAFF

j_call: TRBJ2-7
clone_size: NA
d_call: TRBD1
v_call: TRBV24-1
cdr3_nt: TGTGCCACCAGCGCCCTCGGGACAGGGCATACGTACGAGCAGTACTTC
cdr3_aa: CATSALGTGHTYEQYF

j_call: TRBJ2-1
clone_size: NA
d_call: NA
v_call: TRBV18
cdr3_nt: TGTGCCAGCTCACCGGGCAGAAACAATGAGCAGTTCTTC
cdr3_aa: CASSPGRNNEQFF

j_call: TRBJ2-7
clone_size: NA
d_call: TRBD1
v_call: TRBV27
cdr3_nt: TGTGCCAGCAGTCCTAAACCCGGGACAGGGGCCCCCGAGCAGTACTTC
cdr3_aa: CASSPKPGTGAPEQYF

j_call: TRBJ1-3
clone_size: NA
d_call: TRBD1
v_call: TRBV19
cdr3_nt: TGTGCCTCAAGGGACAGAGCAACGAGAGGAAACACCATATATTTT
cdr3_aa: CASRDRATRGNTIYF

j_call: TRBJ2-7
clone_size: once
d_call: NA
v_call: TRBV5-6
cdr3_nt: TGTGCCAGCAGCTTGTATGCCGGTTCCTACGAGCAGTACTTC
cdr3_aa: CASSLYAGSYEQYF

j_call: TRBJ2-1
clone_size: NA
d_call: TRBD2
v_call: TRBV15
cdr3_nt: TGTGCCACCAGCAGAGATCTAGCAAGCGGGGGTTACAATGAGCAGTTCTTC
cdr3_aa: CATSRDLASGGYNEQFF

j_call: TRBJ1-5
clone_size: NA
d_call: NA
v_call: TRBV28
cdr3_nt: TGTGCCAGCAGTCCCGGGGGTGATAGCAATCAGCCCCAGCATTTT
cdr3_aa: CASSPGGDSNQPQHF

j_call: TRBJ2-1
clone_size: NA
d_call: TRBD2
v_call: TRBV7-8
cdr3_nt: TGTGCCAGCAGCCCCTCCCAGGTGTTGCGGGGGGCCTACAATGAGCAGTTCTTC
cdr3_aa: CASSPSQVLRGAYNEQFF

j_call: TRBJ1-4
clone_size: NA
d_call: TRBD1
v_call: TRBV24-1
cdr3_nt: TGTGCCACCAGTGATTGGGGACAGGGGGCAACTAATGAAAAACTGTTTTTT
cdr3_aa: CATSDWGQGATNEKLFF

j_call: TRBJ1-2
clone_size: NA
d_call: NA
v_call: TRBV27
cdr3_nt: TGTGCCAGCAGCTATAGGCGCGGGGATGGCTACACCTTC
cdr3_aa: CASSYRRGDGYTF

j_call: TRBJ2-1
clone_size: NA
d_call: NA
v_call: TRBV5-4
cdr3_nt: TGTGCCAGCAGCTCCGGCGGAGGGGACGACAATGAGCAGTTCTTC
cdr3_aa: CASSSGGGDDNEQFF

j_call: TRBJ1-1
clone_size: once
d_call: NA
v_call: TRBV3-1/TRBV3-2
cdr3_nt: TGTGCCAGCAGCCAAGTGGCGAGAGGGGGGGGAGCTTTCTTT
cdr3_aa: CASSQVARGGGAFF

j_call: TRBJ2-7
clone_size: many
d_call: TRBD1
v_call: TRBV24-1
cdr3_nt: TGTGCCACCAGTGACGACAGGGGGTCGTTCGAGCAGTACTTC
cdr3_aa: CATSDDRGSFEQYF

j_call: TRBJ2-5
clone_size: NA
d_call: NA
v_call: TRBV11-2
cdr3_nt: TGTGCCAGCAGCCCTACCGACGGGGGAAAGACCCAGTACTTC
cdr3_aa: CASSPTDGGKTQYF

j_call: TRBJ2-2
clone_size: NA
d_call: NA
v_call: TRBV18
cdr3_nt: TGTGCCAGCTCACCAGTGATGGCGGGTCCGAACACCGGGGAGCTGTTTTTT
cdr3_aa: CASSPVMAGPNTGELFF

j_call: TRBJ2-1
clone_size: NA
d_call: TRBD2
v_call: TRBV28
cdr3_nt: TGTGCCAGCAGTTCGCCGACTAGCACCACGGGGAATGAGCAGTTCTTC
cdr3_aa: CASSSPTSTTGNEQFF

j_call: TRBJ2-7
clone_size: NA
d_call: NA
v_call: TRBV6-2/TRBV6-3
cdr3_nt: TGTGCCAGCAGTTTTGGACAGCGCAAGTCCTCCTACGAGCAGTACTTC
cdr3_aa: CASSFGQRKSSYEQYF

j_call: TRBJ2-1
clone_size: NA
d_call: TRBD1
v_call: TRBV24-1
cdr3_nt: TGTGCCACCGGGGACAGGGCCCAGCGGAGCTACAATGAGCAGTTCTTC
cdr3_aa: CATGDRAQRSYNEQFF